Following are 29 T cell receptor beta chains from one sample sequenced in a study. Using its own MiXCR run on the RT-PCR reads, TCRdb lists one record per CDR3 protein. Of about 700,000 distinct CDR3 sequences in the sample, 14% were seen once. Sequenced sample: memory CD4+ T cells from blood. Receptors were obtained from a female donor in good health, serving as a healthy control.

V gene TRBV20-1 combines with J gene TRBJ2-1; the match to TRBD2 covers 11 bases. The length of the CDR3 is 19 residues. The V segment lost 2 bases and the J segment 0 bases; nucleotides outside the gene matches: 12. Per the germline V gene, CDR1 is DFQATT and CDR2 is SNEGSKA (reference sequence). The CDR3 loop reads CSARSTGTSGLSSYNEQFF. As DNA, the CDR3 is TGCAGTGCTAGATCGACCGGGACTAGCGGTTTAAGCTCCTACAATGAGCAGTTCTTC.

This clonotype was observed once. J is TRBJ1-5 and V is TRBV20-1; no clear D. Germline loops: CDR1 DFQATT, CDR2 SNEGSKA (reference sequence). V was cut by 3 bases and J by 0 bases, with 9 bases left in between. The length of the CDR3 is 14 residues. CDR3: CSASGQNSNQPQHF. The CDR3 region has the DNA TGCAGTGCTAGTGGGCAAAATAGCAATCAGCCCCAGCATTTT.

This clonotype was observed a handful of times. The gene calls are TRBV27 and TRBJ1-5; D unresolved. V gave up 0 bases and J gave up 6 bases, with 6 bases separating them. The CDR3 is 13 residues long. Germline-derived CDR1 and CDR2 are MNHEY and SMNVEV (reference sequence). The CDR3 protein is CASSLSPRQPQHF. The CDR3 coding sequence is TGTGCCAGCAGTTTATCTCCCCGTCAGCCCCAGCATTTT.

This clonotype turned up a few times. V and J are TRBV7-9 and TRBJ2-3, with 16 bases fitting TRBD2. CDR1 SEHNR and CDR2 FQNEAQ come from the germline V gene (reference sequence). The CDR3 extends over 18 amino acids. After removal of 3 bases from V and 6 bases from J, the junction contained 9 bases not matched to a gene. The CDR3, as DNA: TGTGCCAGCAGCTTTTATCCGGGACTAGCGGGAGGGCCGGATACGCAGTATTTT. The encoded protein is CASSFYPGLAGGPDTQYF.

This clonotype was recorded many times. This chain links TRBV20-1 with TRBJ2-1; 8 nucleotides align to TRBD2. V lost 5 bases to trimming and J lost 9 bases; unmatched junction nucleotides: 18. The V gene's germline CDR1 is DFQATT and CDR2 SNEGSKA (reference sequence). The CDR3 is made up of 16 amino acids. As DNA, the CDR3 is TGCAGTGCTCCCGTCCTAGGGCGGGAGGAGTACGGTGAGCAGTTCTTC. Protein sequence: CSAPVLGREEYGEQFF.

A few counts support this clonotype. The CDR3 region is CASSSPGGVYGYTF. Written as DNA, the CDR3 is TGTGCCAGCAGCTCCCCGGGGGGAGTCTATGGCTACACCTTC. The chain combines TRBV5-6 with TRBJ1-2; D perhaps matches TRBD1 (5 bases). Looked up from germline, CDR1 is SGHDT and CDR2 is YYEEEE. Between the trimmed V and J ends, which lost 3 bases and 4 bases, there was a span of 13 bases. The CDR3 spans 14 residues. The full variable domain, its missing parts supplied by reference TRBV5-6 and TRBJ1-2, is DAGVTQSPTHLIKTRGQQVTLRCSPKSGHDTVSWYQQALGQGPQFIFQYYEEEERQRGNFPDRFSGHQFPNYSSELNVNALLLGDSALYLCASSSPGGVYGYTFGSGTRLTVV.

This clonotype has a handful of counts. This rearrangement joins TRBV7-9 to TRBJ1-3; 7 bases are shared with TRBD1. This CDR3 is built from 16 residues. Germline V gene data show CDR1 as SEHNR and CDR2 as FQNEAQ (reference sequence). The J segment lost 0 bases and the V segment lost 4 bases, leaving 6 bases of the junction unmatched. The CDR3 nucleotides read TGTGCCAGCAGCTATCCAGGGACAGCCTCTGGAAACACCATATATTTT. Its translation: CASSYPGTASGNTIYF.

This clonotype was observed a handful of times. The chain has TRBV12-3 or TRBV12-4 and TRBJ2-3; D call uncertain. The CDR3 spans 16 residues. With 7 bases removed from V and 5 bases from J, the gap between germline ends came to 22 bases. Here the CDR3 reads CASTTKWSLVVDTQYF. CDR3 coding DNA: TGTGCCAGCACCACCAAATGGTCCCTGGTTGTAGATACGCAGTATTTT.

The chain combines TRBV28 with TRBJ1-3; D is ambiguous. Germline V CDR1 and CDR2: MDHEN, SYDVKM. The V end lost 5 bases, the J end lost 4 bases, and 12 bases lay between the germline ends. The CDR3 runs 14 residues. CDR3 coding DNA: TGTGCCAGCAGTAGTAACGGTGCCGGAAACACCATATATTTT. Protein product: CASSSNGAGNTIYF.

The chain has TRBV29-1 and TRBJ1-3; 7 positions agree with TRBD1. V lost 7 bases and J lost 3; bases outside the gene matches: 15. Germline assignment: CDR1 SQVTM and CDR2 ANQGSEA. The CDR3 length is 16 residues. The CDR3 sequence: CSATTDTGDHGNTIYF. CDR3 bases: TGCAGCGCTACAACAGATACAGGGGATCATGGAAACACCATATATTTT.

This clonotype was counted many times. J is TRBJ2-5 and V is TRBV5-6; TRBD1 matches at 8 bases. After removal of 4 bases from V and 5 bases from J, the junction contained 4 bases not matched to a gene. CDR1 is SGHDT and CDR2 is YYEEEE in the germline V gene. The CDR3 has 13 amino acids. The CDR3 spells CASSPDRAETQYF. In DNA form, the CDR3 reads TGTGCCAGCAGCCCGGACAGGGCCGAGACCCAGTACTTC.

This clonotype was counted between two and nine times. CDR3 sequence reads: CAWRSQGRLLHF. The CDR3, as DNA: TGTGCCTGGAGGTCGCAGGGACGTTTACTCCACTTT. The J gene is TRBJ1-6, the V gene TRBV30; tentative D call: TRBD1 (5 bases). Trimming stripped 3 bases from V and 16 bases from J, with 16 bases between. Germline CDR1 reads GTSNPN; CDR2 reads SVGIG (reference sequence). This CDR3 is 12 amino acids long.

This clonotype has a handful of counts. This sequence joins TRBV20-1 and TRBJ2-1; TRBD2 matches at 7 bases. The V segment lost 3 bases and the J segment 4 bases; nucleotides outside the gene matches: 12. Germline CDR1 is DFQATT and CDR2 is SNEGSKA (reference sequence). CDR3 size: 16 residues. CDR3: CSASGGRGSRYNEQFF. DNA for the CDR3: TGCAGTGCTAGCGGCGGGAGAGGTTCAAGGTACAATGAGCAGTTCTTC.

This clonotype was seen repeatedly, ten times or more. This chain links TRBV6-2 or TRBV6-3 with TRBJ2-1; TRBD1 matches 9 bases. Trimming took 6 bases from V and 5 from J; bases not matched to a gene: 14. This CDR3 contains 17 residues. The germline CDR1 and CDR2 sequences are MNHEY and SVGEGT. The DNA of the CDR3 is TGTGCCAGCAGGCCCATAGGTCAGGGACAGGGCGACAATGAGCAGTTCTTC. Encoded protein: CASRPIGQGQGDNEQFF.

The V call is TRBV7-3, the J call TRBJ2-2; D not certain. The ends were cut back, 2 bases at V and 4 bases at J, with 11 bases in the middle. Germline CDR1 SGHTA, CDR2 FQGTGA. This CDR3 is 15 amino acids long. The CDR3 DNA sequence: TGTGCCAGCAGCTTAGACGGATCCGCCACCGGGGAGCTGTTTTTT. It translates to CASSLDGSATGELFF. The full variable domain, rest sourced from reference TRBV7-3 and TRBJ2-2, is GAGVSQTPSNKVTEKGKYVELRCDPISGHTALYWYRQSLGQGPEFLIYFQGTGAADDSGLPNDRFFAVRPEGSVSTLKIQRTERGDSAVYLCASSLDGSATGELFFGEGSRLTVL.

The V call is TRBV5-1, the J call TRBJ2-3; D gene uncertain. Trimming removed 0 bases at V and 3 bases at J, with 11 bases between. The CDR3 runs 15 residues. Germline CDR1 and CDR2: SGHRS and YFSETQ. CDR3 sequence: CASSLGVVSTDTQYF. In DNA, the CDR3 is TGCGCCAGCAGCTTGGGGGTAGTGAGTACAGATACGCAGTATTTT.

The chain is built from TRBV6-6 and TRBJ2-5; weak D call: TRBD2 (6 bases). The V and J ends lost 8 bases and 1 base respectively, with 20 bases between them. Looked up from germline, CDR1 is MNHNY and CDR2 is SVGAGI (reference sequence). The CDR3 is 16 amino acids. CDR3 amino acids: CASGPSGGAGQETQYF. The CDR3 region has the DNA TGTGCCAGCGGGCCATCTGGAGGGGCTGGCCAAGAGACCCAGTACTTC.

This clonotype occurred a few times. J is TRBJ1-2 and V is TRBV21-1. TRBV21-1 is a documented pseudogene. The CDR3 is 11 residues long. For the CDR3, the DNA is TGTGCCGACGAGAGGGCAGGGATCTACACCTTC. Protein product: CADERAGIYTF.

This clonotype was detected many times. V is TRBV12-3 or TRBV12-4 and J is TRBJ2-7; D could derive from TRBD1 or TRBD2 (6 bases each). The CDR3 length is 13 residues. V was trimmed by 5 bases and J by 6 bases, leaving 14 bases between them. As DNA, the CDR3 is TGTGCCAGCAGTCTCCAACAGGGAGGCGAGCAGTACTTC. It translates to CASSLQQGGEQYF.

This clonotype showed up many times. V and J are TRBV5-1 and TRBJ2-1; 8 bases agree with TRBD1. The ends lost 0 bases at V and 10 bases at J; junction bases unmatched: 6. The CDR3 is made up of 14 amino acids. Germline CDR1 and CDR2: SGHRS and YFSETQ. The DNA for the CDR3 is TGCGCCAGCAGCTTGGAGACAGGGGTCAGGGAGCAGTTCTTC. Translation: CASSLETGVREQFF.

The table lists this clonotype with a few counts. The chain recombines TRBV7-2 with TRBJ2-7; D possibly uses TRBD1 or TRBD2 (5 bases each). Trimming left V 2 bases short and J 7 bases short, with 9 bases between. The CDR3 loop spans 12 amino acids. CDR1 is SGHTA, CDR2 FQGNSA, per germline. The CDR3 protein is CASSLYGGEQYF. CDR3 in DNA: TGTGCCAGCAGCTTATATGGGGGTGAGCAGTACTTC.

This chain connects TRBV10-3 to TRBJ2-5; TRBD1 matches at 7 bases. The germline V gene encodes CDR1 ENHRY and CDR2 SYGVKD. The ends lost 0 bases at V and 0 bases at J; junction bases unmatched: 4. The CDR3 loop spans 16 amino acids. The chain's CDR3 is CAISESEQGNQETQYF. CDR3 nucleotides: TGTGCCATCAGTGAGTCCGAACAGGGGAACCAAGAGACCCAGTACTTC.

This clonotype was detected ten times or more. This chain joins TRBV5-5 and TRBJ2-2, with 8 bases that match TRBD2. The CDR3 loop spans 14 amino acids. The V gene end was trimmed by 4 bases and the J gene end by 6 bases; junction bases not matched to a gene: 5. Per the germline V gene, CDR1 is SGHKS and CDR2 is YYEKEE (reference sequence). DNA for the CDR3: TGTGCCAGCAGCCGAGCGGGAGACGCCGGGGAGCTGTTTTTT. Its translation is CASSRAGDAGELFF.

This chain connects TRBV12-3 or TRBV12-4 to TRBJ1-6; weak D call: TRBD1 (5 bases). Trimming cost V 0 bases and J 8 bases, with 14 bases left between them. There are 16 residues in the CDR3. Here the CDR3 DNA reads TGTGCCAGCAGTTTAGCTTGGCAGGGTCGTGATTCACCCCTCCACTTT. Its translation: CASSLAWQGRDSPLHF.

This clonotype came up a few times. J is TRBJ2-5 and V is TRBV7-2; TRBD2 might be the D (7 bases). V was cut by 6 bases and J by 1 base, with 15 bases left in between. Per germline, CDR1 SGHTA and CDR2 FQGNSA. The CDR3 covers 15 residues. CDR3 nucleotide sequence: TGTGCCAGCAGAGGGGGGGGGCAGATCCAAGAGACCCAGTACTTC. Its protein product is CASRGGGQIQETQYF.

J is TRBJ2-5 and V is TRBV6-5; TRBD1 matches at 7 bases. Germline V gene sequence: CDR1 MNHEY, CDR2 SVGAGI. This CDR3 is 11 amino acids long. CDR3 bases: TGTGTTACAGGGGTCGGCGAGACCCAGTACTTC. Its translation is CVTGVGETQYF.

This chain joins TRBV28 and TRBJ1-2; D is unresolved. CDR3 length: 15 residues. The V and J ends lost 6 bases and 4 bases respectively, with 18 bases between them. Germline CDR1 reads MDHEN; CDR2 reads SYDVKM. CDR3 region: CASRALEGWGYGYTF. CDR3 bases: TGTGCCAGCAGGGCCCTGGAAGGGTGGGGCTATGGCTACACCTTC.

The CDR3 nucleotides read TGTGCCGCCCAGGAAGCGGGAGCAGGCGAGCAGTACTTC. Translating gives CAAQEAGAGEQYF. The V gene is TRBV28, the J gene TRBJ2-7; 8 positions agree with TRBD2. CDR1 and CDR2 from the germline V gene are MDHEN and SYDVKM. The junction had 12 bases not matched to a gene; V was cut back by 11 bases and J by 6 bases. This CDR3 has 13 residues.

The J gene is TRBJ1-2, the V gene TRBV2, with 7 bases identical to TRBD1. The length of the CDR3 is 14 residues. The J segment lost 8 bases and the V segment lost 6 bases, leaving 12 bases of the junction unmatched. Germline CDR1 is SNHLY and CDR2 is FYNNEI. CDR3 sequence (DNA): TGTGCCAGCAGAATTGGGACAGCTTCGTTAGGCTACACCTTC. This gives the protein CASRIGTASLGYTF. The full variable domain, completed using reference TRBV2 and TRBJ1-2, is EPEVTQTPSHQVTQMGQEVILRCVPISNHLYFYWYRQILGQKVEFLVSFYNNEISEKSEIFDDQFSVERPDGSNFTLKIRSTKLEDSAMYFCASRIGTASLGYTFGSGTRLTVV.